This T cell receptor beta chain was retrieved from a study of blood T cells in healthy people across ages. A second roughly 7 to 11 cycle PCR used barcoded and J-beta primers. TCRdb independently ran MiXCR on the 5' RACE reads; one entry per CDR3 protein. The sample records approximately 1.5 million distinct CDR3 sequences, 35% to 45% being singletons. V lost 0 bases and J 3 bases, leaving 9 bases between the germline ends. The CDR3 spans 14 residues. Germline loops: CDR1 LNHNV, CDR2 YYDKDF (reference sequence). This clonotype was counted only a few times. Its antigen is unidentified. Points from the study as a whole: It was found that TCR beta diversity correlated strongly with the percentage of naive T cells. Possibly confounding the expanded clonotype changes was the fact that donor CMV status was unknown. Long-lived and aged donors differed, with more naive CD4+ cells and higher diversity in the long-lived.

This receptor was taken from a woman in her late teens or twenties in good health. J is TRBJ2-7 and V is TRBV15, with a weak D call TRBD1 (5 bases). Sequenced material: blood. CDR3 sequence (DNA): TGTGCCACCAGCAGAGAAGCAGGACACTACGAGCAGTACTTC. The encoded protein is CATSREAGHYEQYF.